The 24 T cell receptor gamma chains reported below all come from one sample, sequenced in a study of gamma-delta chains in newborns, infants, children. TCRdb re-identified clones in the reads via CATT. This table holds about 3,700 gamma-chain clones, about 61% found once. Sequencing was performed on blood. All receptors come from a child who was a newborn, infant or young child, either healthy, febrile or measles-vaccinated (not recorded which).

This clone was detected a few times. The chain recombines TRGV3 with TRGJP2. Because TCRdb records no J gene, it was assigned here through a match of the DNA to germline. The CDR3 contains 14 residues. After removal of 0 bases from V and 13 bases from J, the junction contained 11 bases not matched to a gene. From germline, CDR1 is VTNTFY and CDR2 YDVSTARD (reference sequence). CDR3: CATWDRPTTPIKTF. The CDR3 DNA follows: TGTGCCACCTGGGACAGGCCCACGACCCCGATCAAGACGTTT.

This clone is large in the sample. This may be a read error: a much more frequent sequence differs by one nucleotide. The chain combines TRGV9 with TRGJP. This CDR3 comprises 16 residues. CDR1 is GITISATS, CDR2 ISYDGTV, per germline (reference sequence). V was clipped by 0 bases and J by 7 bases; unmatched bases: 3. As DNA, the CDR3 is TGTGCCTTGTGGGAGGTGCACGAGTTGGGCAAAAAAATCAAGGTATTT. Translating gives CALWEVHELGKKIKVF.

This chain uses TRGV9 with TRGJ1 or TRGJ2. TCRdb lists no J gene, so it was determined here by aligning the DNA to germline. The CDR3 is made up of 16 amino acids. In germline, CDR1 is GITISATS, CDR2 ISYDGTV (reference sequence). J lost 0 bases, V lost 0 bases, and 8 bases had no gene match. CDR3 amino acids: CALWEVQPPNYYKKLF. The CDR3, as DNA: TGTGCCTTGTGGGAGGTGCAGCCGCCGAATTATTATAAGAAACTCTTT.

This clone was seen a handful of times. The V and J genes are TRGV2 and TRGJP2. The J gene is absent in TCRdb and was assigned here via DNA matching to germline. With V trimmed by 6 bases and J by 0 bases, 1 base remained unmatched. CDR3 length: 13 amino acids. CDR1 and CDR2 (germline): EGSNGY, YDSYNSKV. CDR3 protein: CATWNSSDWIKTF. CDR3 nucleotide sequence: TGTGCCACCTGGAATAGTAGTGATTGGATCAAGACGTTT.

This clone was recorded a few times. V usage is TRGV8 and J usage is TRGJP2. TCRdb gives no J gene; it was assigned here by matching the DNA to germline. Germline CDR1 VENAVY, CDR2 YDSYNSRV. Losses at the gene ends were 4 bases for V and 5 bases for J; bases not matched to a gene: 10. The CDR3 has 15 residues. This CDR3 is CATWDNSRSDWIKTF. In DNA, the CDR3 is TGTGCCACCTGGGACAATAGCCGGAGTGATTGGATCAAGACGTTT.

This clone was seen only a few times. The CDR3 here is CATWDRNLGEKLF. The CDR3 DNA reads TGTGCCACCTGGGACAGGAATTTGGGCGAGAAACTCTTT. The chain links TRGV3 to TRGJ1 or TRGJ2. The J gene is absent in TCRdb and was assigned here via DNA matching to germline. The CDR3 is 13 residues long. V lost 0 bases and J lost 11; bases outside the gene matches: 10. Germline V gives CDR1 VTNTFY, CDR2 YDVSTARD (reference sequence).

This sequence joins TRGV4 and TRGJ1 or TRGJ2. In the absence of a J gene in TCRdb, the DNA was matched to germline to assign it here. The germline V gene encodes CDR1 EGSTGY and CDR2 YDSYTSSV. The length of the CDR3 is 14 residues. V dropped 5 bases and J dropped 7; count of bases not matched to a gene: 14. CDR3 coding DNA: TGTGCCACCTGGGCTCGGTATGAGGGATATAAGAAACTCTTT. Translation gives CATWARYEGYKKLF.

This clone was observed a handful of times. Distinct nucleotide sequences in the sample also encode this CDR3. V usage is TRGV9 and J usage is TRGJP. TCRdb carries no J gene annotation; the J gene was assigned here by matching the DNA with germline. Looked up from germline, CDR1 is GITISATS and CDR2 is ISYDGTV (reference sequence). This CDR3 contains 17 residues. Trimming at V came to 0 bases and at J to 6 bases, leaving 5 bases not matched to a gene. This CDR3 reads CALWEVLSELGKKIKVF. As DNA, the CDR3 is TGTGCCTTGTGGGAGGTGCTTTCAGAGTTGGGCAAAAAAATCAAGGTATTT.

A word on this clone: The junction shows a germline mismatch at one end, possibly a read error. Other DNA sequences in the sample encode the same CDR3. The chain couples TRGV9 to TRGJP. No J segment appears in TCRdb, so it was assigned here by matching the sequence to germline. CDR3 length: 17 amino acids. Germline V lookup: CDR1 GITISATS, CDR2 ISYDGTV (reference sequence). The CDR3 nucleotides are TGTGCCTTATGGGAGGCCCGGCAAGAGTTGGGCAAAAAAATCAAGGTATTT. Protein sequence: CALWEARQELGKKIKVF.

The chain links TRGV2 to TRGJ1 or TRGJ2. The J gene was not available in TCRdb and was assigned here by matching the DNA to germline segments. This CDR3 comprises 10 residues. Per the germline V gene, CDR1 is EGSNGY and CDR2 is YDSYNSKV. V trimming: 9 bases; J trimming: 11 bases; junction bases outside the gene matches: 10. CDR3 bases: TGTGCCACCCCTAAGGGCGAGAAACTCTTT. Amino acids: CATPKGEKLF.

The chain employs TRGV8 and TRGJP1. TCRdb leaves out the J gene; it was filled in here by matching the DNA to germline. From germline, CDR1 is VENAVY and CDR2 YDSYNSRV. The CDR3 loop spans 12 amino acids. With V trimmed by 11 bases and J by 0 bases, 3 bases remained unmatched. CDR3 region: CARYTTGWFKIF. CDR3 nucleotides: TGTGCCAGATATACCACTGGTTGGTTCAAGATATTT.

As regards this clone: Because the CDR3's place on the DNA is in doubt, the DNA is left out and the CDR3 is given as listed by TCRdb. The J segment was not called; the V segment is TRGV3. Per the germline V gene, CDR1 is VTNTFY and CDR2 is YDVSTARD (reference sequence). The CDR3 is made up of 32 amino acids, end residues included. CDR3 protein: CATWDRRNIIRNSLAVEQHLLAQVSIGRIQHF.

This chain links TRGV4 with TRGJ1 or TRGJ2. TCRdb carries no J gene annotation; the J gene was assigned here by matching the DNA with germline. The CDR3 is made up of 13 amino acids. Germline V CDR1 and CDR2: EGSTGY, YDSYTSSV. V lost 1 base, J lost 8 bases, and 8 bases stayed unmatched. CDR3 amino acids: CATWDGRPNKKLF. Here the CDR3 DNA reads TGTGCCACCTGGGATGGCCGCCCAAATAAGAAACTCTTT.

This chain joins TRGV2 and TRGJP2. Here the J gene came from matching the DNA to germline, since TCRdb omits it. With V trimmed by 0 bases and J by 4 bases, 5 bases remained unmatched. The CDR3 extends over 15 amino acids. Germline-derived CDR1 and CDR2 are EGSNGY and YDSYNSKV. The CDR3 DNA follows: TGTGCCACCTGGGACGGGATCTCTAGTGATTGGATCAAGACGTTT. It specifies CATWDGISSDWIKTF.

This clone has more than one count but fewer than ten. The chain carries TRGV4 and TRGJ1 or TRGJ2. As TCRdb names no J gene, one was assigned here on the basis of a DNA match to germline. Germline V gene sequence: CDR1 EGSTGY, CDR2 YDSYTSSV. Trimming removed 2 bases from V and 3 bases from J; junction bases left unmatched: 1. The CDR3 has 12 residues. The CDR3 DNA sequence: TGTGCCACCTGGGATGTTTATTATAAGAAACTCTTT. Protein: CATWDVYYKKLF.

Concerning this clone: The junction departs from germline at one end; a sequencing error may be responsible. This chain links TRGV9 with TRGJP. TCRdb does not report a J gene; here it was assigned by matching the DNA to germline references. Germline-derived CDR1 and CDR2 are GITISATS and ISYDGTV (reference sequence). This CDR3 has 17 residues. The CDR3 loop reads CALWEERQGLGKKIKVF. CDR3 coding DNA: TGTGCCTTGTGGGAGGAAAGACAAGGGTTGGGCAAAAAAATCAAGGTATTT.

There are a few counts of this clone. The chain joins TRGV9 to TRGJP. The J gene is absent in TCRdb and was assigned here via DNA matching to germline. The CDR3 is 15 amino acids. The germline CDR1 and CDR2 sequences are GITISATS and ISYDGTV (reference sequence). Trimming took 0 bases from V and 13 from J; bases not matched to a gene: 6. In DNA, the CDR3 is TGTGCCTTGTGGGAGGTGACTGGTGGCAAAAAAATCAAGGTATTT. Translation gives CALWEVTGGKKIKVF.

The J gene is TRGJP2, the V gene TRGV8. TCRdb supplies no J gene; here it was assigned by aligning the nucleotide sequence to germline. Unmatched junction bases numbered 10, after V lost 5 bases and J lost 1 base. Germline CDR1 is VENAVY and CDR2 is YDSYNSRV. There are 16 residues in the CDR3. CDR3 loop: CATWGWEGSSDWIKTF. For the CDR3, the DNA is TGTGCCACCTGGGGTTGGGAGGGTAGTAGTGATTGGATCAAGACGTTT.

The chain links TRGV4 to TRGJ1 or TRGJ2. TCRdb supplies no J gene; here it was assigned by aligning the nucleotide sequence to germline. The trim removed 0 bases at V and 7 bases at J, leaving 6 bases unmatched. This CDR3 is built from 13 residues. Germline CDR1 and CDR2: EGSTGY and YDSYTSSV. The chain's CDR3 is CATWDGQVYKKLF. In DNA, the CDR3 is TGTGCCACCTGGGATGGGCAAGTCTATAAGAAACTCTTT.

This chain uses TRGV2 with TRGJ1 or TRGJ2. Assignment of the J gene here rests on matching the DNA to germline, because TCRdb gives none. This CDR3 comprises 13 residues. The junction had 8 bases not matched to a gene; V was cut back by 6 bases and J by 3 bases. Germline values: CDR1 EGSNGY, CDR2 YDSYNSKV. CDR3 protein: CATWIQSYYKKLF. CDR3 nucleotide sequence: TGTGCCACCTGGATACAGTCTTATTATAAGAAACTCTTT.

V is TRGV3 and J is TRGJ1 or TRGJ2. The J gene was missing in TCRdb and was found by matching the end of the DNA to germline. The CDR3 contains 15 residues. The V segment lost 1 base and the J segment 0 bases; nucleotides outside the gene matches: 6. Germline CDR1 is VTNTFY and CDR2 is YDVSTARD (reference sequence). The CDR3 region is CATWDSRKNYYKKLF. In DNA, the CDR3 is TGTGCCACCTGGGACAGCCGGAAGAATTATTATAAGAAACTCTTT.

The gene calls are TRGV2 and TRGJ1 or TRGJ2. The J gene is absent in TCRdb and was assigned here via DNA matching to germline. The junction had 5 bases not matched to a gene; V was cut back by 0 bases and J by 6 bases. Per the germline V gene, CDR1 is EGSNGY and CDR2 is YDSYNSKV. This CDR3 contains 13 residues. CDR3: CATWDGQSYKKLF. In DNA form, the CDR3 reads TGTGCCACCTGGGACGGGCAGAGTTATAAGAAACTCTTT.

Concerning this clone itself: A read error may produce the germline difference seen at one junction end. The chain links TRGV9 to TRGJ1 or TRGJ2. The J gene was missing in TCRdb and was found by matching the end of the DNA to germline. CDR1 is GITISATS, CDR2 ISYDGTV, per germline (reference sequence). The CDR3 length is 15 residues. The CDR3 here is CASWEVETNYYKKLF. DNA for the CDR3: TGTGCCTCGTGGGAGGTTGAAACCAATTATTATAAGAAACTCTTT.

This clone was recorded a few times. The mismatch at residue 14 between this DNA's translation and the TCRdb protein of a much larger clone likely reflects a read error; the protein shown is translated from the DNA. For the V gene the call is TRGV9; the J gene has no call. This CDR3 comprises 16 residues. Germline-derived CDR1 and CDR2 are GITISATS and ISYDGTV (reference sequence). The CDR3 loop reads CALWEAEELGKKIEVF. In DNA form, the CDR3 reads TGTGCCTTGTGGGAGGCAGAGGAGTTGGGCAAAAAAATCGAGGTATTT.